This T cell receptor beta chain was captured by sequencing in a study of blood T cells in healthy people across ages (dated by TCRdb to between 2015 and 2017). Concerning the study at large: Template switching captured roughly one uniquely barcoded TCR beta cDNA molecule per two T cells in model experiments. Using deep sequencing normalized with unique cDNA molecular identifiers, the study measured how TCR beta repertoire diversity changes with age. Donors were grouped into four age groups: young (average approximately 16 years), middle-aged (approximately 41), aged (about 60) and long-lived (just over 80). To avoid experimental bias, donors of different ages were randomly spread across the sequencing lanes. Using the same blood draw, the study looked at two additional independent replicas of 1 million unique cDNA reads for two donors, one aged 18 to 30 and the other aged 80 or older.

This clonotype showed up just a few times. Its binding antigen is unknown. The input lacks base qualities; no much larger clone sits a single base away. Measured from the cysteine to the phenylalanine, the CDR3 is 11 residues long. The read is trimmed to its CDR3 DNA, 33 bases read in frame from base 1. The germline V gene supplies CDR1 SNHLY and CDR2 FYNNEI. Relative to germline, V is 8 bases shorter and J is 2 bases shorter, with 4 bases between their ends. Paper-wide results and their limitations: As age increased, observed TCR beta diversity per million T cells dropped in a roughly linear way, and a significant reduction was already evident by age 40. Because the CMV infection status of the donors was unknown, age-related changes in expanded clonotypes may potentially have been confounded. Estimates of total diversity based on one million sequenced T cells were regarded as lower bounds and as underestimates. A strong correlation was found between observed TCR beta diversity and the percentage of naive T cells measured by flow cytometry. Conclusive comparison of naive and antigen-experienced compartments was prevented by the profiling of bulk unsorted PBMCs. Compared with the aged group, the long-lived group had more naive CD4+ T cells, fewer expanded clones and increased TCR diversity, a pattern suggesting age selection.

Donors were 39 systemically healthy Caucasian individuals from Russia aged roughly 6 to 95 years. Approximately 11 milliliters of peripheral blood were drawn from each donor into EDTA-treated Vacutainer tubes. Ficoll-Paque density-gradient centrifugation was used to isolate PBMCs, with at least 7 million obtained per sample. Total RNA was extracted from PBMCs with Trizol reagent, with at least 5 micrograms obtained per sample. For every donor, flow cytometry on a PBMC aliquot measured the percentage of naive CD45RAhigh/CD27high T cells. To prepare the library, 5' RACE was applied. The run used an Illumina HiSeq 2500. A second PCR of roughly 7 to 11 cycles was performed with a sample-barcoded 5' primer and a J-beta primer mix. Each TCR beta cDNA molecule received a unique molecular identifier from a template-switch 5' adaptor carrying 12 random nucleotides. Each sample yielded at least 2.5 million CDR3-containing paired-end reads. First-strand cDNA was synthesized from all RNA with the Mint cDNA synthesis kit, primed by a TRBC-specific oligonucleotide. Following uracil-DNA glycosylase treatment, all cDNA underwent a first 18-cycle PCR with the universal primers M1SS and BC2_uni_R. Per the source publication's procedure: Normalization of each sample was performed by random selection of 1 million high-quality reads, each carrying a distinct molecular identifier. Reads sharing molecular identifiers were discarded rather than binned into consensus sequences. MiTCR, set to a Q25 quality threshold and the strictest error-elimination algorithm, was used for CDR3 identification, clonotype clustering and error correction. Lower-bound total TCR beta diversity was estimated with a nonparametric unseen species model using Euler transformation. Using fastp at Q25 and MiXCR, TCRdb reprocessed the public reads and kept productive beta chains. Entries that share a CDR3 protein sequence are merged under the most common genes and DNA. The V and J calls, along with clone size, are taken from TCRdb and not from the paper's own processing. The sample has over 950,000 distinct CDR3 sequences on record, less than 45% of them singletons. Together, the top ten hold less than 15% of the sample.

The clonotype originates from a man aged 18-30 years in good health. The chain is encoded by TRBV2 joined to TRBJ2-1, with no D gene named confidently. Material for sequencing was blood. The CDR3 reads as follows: CASHAYNEQFF. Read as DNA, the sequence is TGTGCCAGCCACGCCTACAATGAGCAGTTCTTC.